This T cell receptor beta chain was found in a study of blood T cell repertoires in COVID-19. Study-level information: T cells, B-cell-depleted T cells, or PBMCs provided the cDNA or gDNA that served as material.

The CDR3 runs to 15 residues. V lost 4 bases to trimming and J lost 2 bases, with 9 bases between them. CDR1 and CDR2 from the germline V gene are SGHVS and FQNEAQ. Per the authors' pipeline: Amplification from reference gene primers served as the basis for estimated nucleated cell counts. The data were produced by immunoSEQ multiplex PCR, yet TCRdb's version contains in-frame clones alone and is incomplete. For V, J and clone size, that table is used; D and trimming come from the DNA. This table has 52,000 or so clones, roughly 85% appearing once. The chain links TRBV7-8 to TRBJ1-6, with D hard to call. The sample consisted of peripheral blood. The clonotype originates from a man older than 75 with acute or convalescent COVID-19. Here the CDR3 DNA reads TGTGCCAGCAGCTCCGGAGGCACCTATAATTCACCCCTCCACTTT. Translation gives CASSSGGTYNSPLHF. Using reference TRBV7-8 and TRBJ1-6 for the parts outside the CDR3, the full variable domain is GAGVSQSPRYKVAKRGQDVALRCDPISGHVSLFWYQQALGQGPEFLTYFQNEAQLDKSGLPSDRFFAERPEGSVSTLKIQRTQQEDSAVYLCASSSGGTYNSPLHFGNGTRLTVT.